The 29 T cell receptor beta chains in this list originate from one sample, sequenced in a study of blood T cell repertoires in COVID-19. Assay: immunoSEQ multiplex PCR; the TCRdb copy retains only in-frame clones and omits some. Found here are fewer than 180,000 clones, approximately 90% of them singletons; the top ten hold 4% to 5%. The sequencing input was peripheral blood. The receptors derive from a woman aged 60-75 years with active or convalescent COVID-19.

CDR3: CASSYDRSSYEQYF. CDR3 nucleotide sequence: TGTGCCAGCAGCTATGACAGGAGCTCCTACGAGCAGTACTTC. The chain couples TRBV7-2 to TRBJ2-7; TRBD1 might be the D (6 bases). V lost 4 bases and J lost 0, with 10 bases in between. CDR1 SGHTA and CDR2 FQGNSA come from the germline V gene. This CDR3 contains 14 residues.

V is TRBV7-2 and J is TRBJ1-1; the D is unclear. The CDR3 has 13 amino acids. Trimming took 5 bases from V and 6 from J, leaving 13 bases between them. CDR1 is SGHTA and CDR2 is FQGNSA in the germline V gene. The DNA of the CDR3 is TGTGCCAGCAGCCCGCCGGACTGGGCTGAAGCTTTCTTT. Its translation: CASSPPDWAEAFF.

The gene calls are TRBV2 and TRBJ1-2; 10 bases are a match to TRBD1. Looked up from germline, CDR1 is SNHLY and CDR2 is FYNNEI. Trimming removed 6 bases from V and 7 bases from J; junction bases left unmatched: 8. The CDR3 runs to 14 residues. The CDR3 DNA reads TGTGCCAGCAGGCGACAGGGGGCGTGGGGTGGCTACACCTTC. Translation gives CASRRQGAWGGYTF.

The rearrangement links TRBV18 to TRBJ2-7; 15 bases are shared with TRBD2. With 4 bases clipped from V and 7 bases from J, the junction kept 5 bases outside the gene matches. In germline, CDR1 is KGHSH, CDR2 LQKENI. The CDR3 is 15 amino acids. The CDR3 region is CASSLGLAGGREQYF. CDR3 nucleotide sequence: TGTGCCAGCTCACTCGGACTAGCGGGGGGGCGTGAGCAGTACTTC.

V is TRBV10-3 and J is TRBJ2-7; D remains unclear. Trimming stripped 11 bases from V and 5 bases from J, with 19 bases between. This CDR3 contains 13 residues. From germline, CDR1 is ENHRY and CDR2 SYGVKD. CDR3 residues: CASIDEVDHEQYF. The CDR3 DNA reads as TGTGCCTCGATCGATGAGGTCGACCACGAGCAGTACTTC.

V gene TRBV5-1 combines with J gene TRBJ1-1, with no clear D. The germline CDR1 and CDR2 sequences are SGHRS and YFSETQ. This CDR3 is 15 amino acids long. V lost 4 bases and J 2 bases, leaving 15 bases between the germline ends. CDR3 loop: CASSPDAALNTEAFF. The CDR3 DNA reads TGCGCCAGCAGCCCCGATGCAGCACTAAACACTGAAGCTTTCTTT.

This clone was seen just once. This sequence joins TRBV6-2 or TRBV6-3 and TRBJ1-5; TRBD1 aligns across 7 bases. With V trimmed by 6 bases and J by 5 bases, 10 bases remained unmatched. Germline CDR1 is MNHEY and CDR2 is SVGEGT. The CDR3 runs to 15 residues. CDR3: CASSLRGPGDQPQHF. CDR3 DNA sequence: TGTGCCAGCAGCTTAAGGGGGCCAGGCGATCAGCCCCAGCATTTT.

This chain uses TRBV7-9 with TRBJ2-5; possible D gene TRBD1, 5 bases. There are 14 residues in the CDR3. Trimming stripped 3 bases from V and 2 bases from J, with 10 bases between. Germline V lookup: CDR1 SEHNR, CDR2 FQNEAQ (reference sequence). As DNA, the CDR3 is TGTGCCAGCAGCTTTGAAGCAGGGCAAGAGACCCAGTACTTC. Its protein is CASSFEAGQETQYF.

V is TRBV27 and J is TRBJ2-7; a weak D match, TRBD1 (6 bases). Germline CDR1 is MNHEY and CDR2 is SMNVEV (reference sequence). The V and J ends lost 2 bases and 2 bases respectively, with 13 bases between them. This CDR3 is built from 15 residues. CDR3 residues: CASSLDSRGTYEQYF. In DNA form, the CDR3 reads TGTGCCAGCAGTTTAGACAGCAGGGGAACCTACGAGCAGTACTTC.

CDR3 residues: CASSQAGTGETQYF. CDR3 coding DNA: TGCGCCAGCAGCCAAGCGGGGACTGGGGAGACCCAGTACTTC. The rearrangement joins TRBV4-1 to TRBJ2-5, with D tentatively TRBD2 (6 bases). V was shortened by 1 base and J by 5 bases, with 11 bases between the two germline ends. The CDR3 runs to 14 residues. Germline values: CDR1 MGHRA, CDR2 YSYEKL.

The V gene is TRBV24-1, the J gene TRBJ2-7, with 8 bases lining up with TRBD1. Germline V gives CDR1 KGHDR, CDR2 SFDVKD. Losses at the gene ends were 1 base for V and 3 bases for J; bases not matched to a gene: 4. The CDR3 consists of 15 residues. CDR3 in amino acids: CATSDFRQGYYEQYF. In DNA form, the CDR3 reads TGTGCCACCAGTGATTTTCGACAGGGGTACTACGAGCAGTACTTC.

The chain combines TRBV19 with TRBJ1-1, with a weak D call TRBD1 (6 bases). V shed 6 bases and J shed 3 bases, with 11 bases lying between them. Germline CDR1 reads LNHDA; CDR2 reads SQIVND (reference sequence). The CDR3 totals 13 residues. Here the CDR3 DNA reads TGTGCCAGTAGAGAACAGGGTGACACTGAAGCTTTCTTT. Protein: CASREQGDTEAFF.

The chain joins TRBV2 to TRBJ2-7; D may be TRBD1 (6 bases). CDR1 is SNHLY and CDR2 is FYNNEI in the germline V gene. The CDR3 spans 13 residues. With 10 bases removed from V and 0 bases from J, the gap between germline ends came to 13 bases. The CDR3 sequence is CATNPDSSYEQYF. CDR3 bases: TGTGCCACCAACCCGGACAGCTCCTACGAGCAGTACTTC.

This clone showed up just once. V usage is TRBV2 and J usage is TRBJ2-5, with 7 positions matching TRBD1. Per the germline V gene, CDR1 is SNHLY and CDR2 is FYNNEI. V gave up 7 bases and J gave up 4 bases; unmatched junction bases: 12. The CDR3 totals 15 residues. The CDR3 here is CASTLAGTVGETQYF. CDR3 bases: TGTGCCAGCACTCTAGCCGGGACAGTGGGAGAGACCCAGTACTTC.

The genes are TRBV2 and TRBJ2-7; 7 bases map to TRBD1. Losses at the gene ends were 6 bases for V and 2 bases for J; bases not matched to a gene: 7. CDR1 SNHLY and CDR2 FYNNEI come from the germline V gene. The CDR3 loop spans 14 amino acids. This CDR3 reads CASSPGQPPYEQYF. The CDR3 coding sequence is TGTGCCAGCAGCCCGGGACAGCCTCCCTACGAGCAGTACTTC.

The CDR3 DNA sequence: TGTGCCAGCAGCCAACTCCACAGGGACTATGGCTACACCTTC. This encodes CASSQLHRDYGYTF. The V call is TRBV7-2, the J call TRBJ1-2, with D maybe TRBD1 (6 bases). With 5 bases removed from V and 3 bases from J, the gap between germline ends came to 13 bases. This CDR3 region has 14 residues. The germline gives CDR1 SGHTA, CDR2 FQGNSA.

This clone occurred once. This chain connects TRBV7-8 to TRBJ1-3, with TRBD1 identical over 8 bases. Germline V gene sequence: CDR1 SGHVS, CDR2 FQNEAQ. J gave up 3 bases and V 8 bases, and 15 bases lay outside the gene matches. The length of the CDR3 is 17 residues. This CDR3 is CASRPNPGQGGGNTIYF. The CDR3 DNA reads as TGTGCCAGCCGACCCAACCCCGGACAGGGAGGTGGAAACACCATATATTTT.

V is TRBV18 and J is TRBJ2-7; the match to TRBD1 covers 7 bases. With V trimmed by 4 bases and J by 1 base, 16 bases remained unmatched. The CDR3 runs to 18 residues. CDR1 is KGHSH and CDR2 is LQKENI in the germline V gene. This CDR3 reads CASSRATGTVSRSYEQYF. The CDR3 nucleotides are TGTGCCAGCTCACGAGCAACCGGGACAGTTAGTCGTTCCTACGAGCAGTACTTC.

As regards this clone: Sequence at one end of the junction differs from germline and may be a read error. This sequence joins TRBV7-7 and TRBJ2-1; D call uncertain. This CDR3 spans 18 amino acids. Germline CDR1 is SSHAT and CDR2 is FNYEAQ (reference sequence). The CDR3 sequence is CASSLRPFAAPFNNEQFF. The CDR3 DNA follows: TGTGCTAGCAGCTTACGACCCTTCGCGGCCCCCTTTAACAATGAGCAGTTCTTC. The whole variable domain, remainder taken from reference TRBV7-7 and TRBJ2-1, is GAGVSQSPRYKVTKRGQDVTLRCDPISSHATLYWYQQALGQGPEFLTYFNYEAQPDKSGLPSDRFSAERPEGSISTLTIQRTEQRDSAMYRCASSLRPFAAPFNNEQFFGPGTRLTVL.

The rearrangement joins TRBV19 to TRBJ1-4; D possibly corresponds to TRBD1 (6 bases). Trimming shortened V by 3 bases and J by 8 bases, and 13 bases separated the two germline ends. Germline V gives CDR1 LNHDA, CDR2 SQIVND (reference sequence). The CDR3 loop spans 14 amino acids. CDR3 DNA sequence: TGTGCCAGTAGTATGGGGGCGAAAGGAGAAAAACTGTTTTTT. Protein sequence: CASSMGAKGEKLFF.

The chain combines TRBV13 with TRBJ2-1; 10 bases are a match to TRBD1. Losses at the gene ends were 5 bases for V and 7 bases for J; bases not matched to a gene: 8. Looked up from germline, CDR1 is PRHDT and CDR2 is FYEKMQ (reference sequence). This CDR3 is 15 amino acids long. The CDR3 is CASSPGQGRRNEQFF. CDR3 in DNA: TGTGCCAGCAGCCCGGGACAGGGGAGGCGGAATGAGCAGTTCTTC.

About this clone itself: Here the CDR3 omits its conserved ending phenylalanine or tryptophan, so a read error is the likely source. No DNA is shown, since the ends of the CDR3 on it are uncertain; the CDR3 is the one TCRdb lists. This chain joins TRBV5-6 and TRBJ1-1. The CDR3 region is 14 residues in length, termini included. CDR1 is SGHDT, CDR2 YYEEEE, per germline. CDR3 sequence: CASSLGMEVGDFLG.

The J gene is TRBJ1-5, the V gene TRBV3-1 (or the pseudogene TRBV3-2); perhaps TRBD1 as D (5 bases). Trimming removed 2 bases from V and 1 base from J, with 9 bases in between. This CDR3 has 15 amino acids. Germline CDR1 reads LGHDT; CDR2 reads YNNKEL (reference sequence). The CDR3 sequence is CASSQTGLSNQPQHF. CDR3 in DNA: TGTGCCAGCAGCCAAACGGGACTGAGCAATCAGCCCCAGCATTTT.

The gene calls are TRBV4-3 and TRBJ1-5; weak D call: TRBD1 (5 bases). Looked up from germline, CDR1 is LGHNA and CDR2 is YSLEER. V was cut by 0 bases and J by 1 base, with 10 bases left in between. The CDR3 covers 16 residues. The CDR3 here is CASSQDAGGSNQPQHF. The DNA of the CDR3 is TGCGCCAGCAGCCAAGATGCGGGGGGAAGCAATCAGCCCCAGCATTTT.

This chain uses TRBV7-8 with TRBJ2-3; a possible D gene is TRBD1 (5 bases). V lost 5 bases and J lost 2, with 14 bases in between. The CDR3 consists of 15 residues. Germline V lookup: CDR1 SGHVS, CDR2 FQNEAQ. CDR3 sequence: CASSLSGQATDTQYF. DNA of the CDR3: TGTGCCAGCAGCCTGTCAGGGCAGGCCACAGATACGCAGTATTTT.

The chain uses TRBV19 and TRBJ1-2; TRBD1 is a possible D gene (5 bases). The V gene's germline CDR1 is LNHDA and CDR2 SQIVND (reference sequence). The CDR3 is 14 residues long. V was shortened by 10 bases and J by 0 bases, with 15 bases between the two germline ends. Here the CDR3 reads CATHRGGANYGYTF. The CDR3 DNA sequence: TGTGCCACCCACCGGGGGGGGGCTAACTATGGCTACACCTTC. Using reference TRBV19 and TRBJ1-2 for the parts outside the CDR3, the full variable domain is DGGITQSPKYLFRKEGQNVTLSCEQNLNHDAMYWYRQDPGQGLRLIYYSQIVNDFQKGDIAEGYSVSREKKESFPLTVTSAQKNPTAFYLCATHRGGANYGYTFGSGTRLTVV.

The V and J genes are TRBV5-1 and TRBJ1-3, with D possibly TRBD1 on 5 matching bases. Germline V lookup: CDR1 SGHRS, CDR2 YFSETQ. The CDR3 runs 16 residues. Trimming took off 0 bases at V and 4 bases at J, with 14 bases between the two ends. The CDR3 sequence is CASSLAPQGGGNTIYF. The CDR3 DNA reads as TGCGCCAGCAGCTTGGCCCCGCAGGGAGGAGGAAACACCATATATTTT.

This sequence joins TRBV12-3 or TRBV12-4 and TRBJ1-5, with a weak D call TRBD1 (6 bases). The CDR3 consists of 13 residues. V was shortened by 6 bases and J by 2 bases, with 8 bases between the two germline ends. The CDR3 protein is CASRPGGNQPQHF. CDR3 bases: TGTGCCAGCAGACCAGGGGGCAATCAGCCCCAGCATTTT.

V gene TRBV7-8 combines with J gene TRBJ2-3; 8 positions match TRBD2. Losses at the gene ends were 3 bases for V and 4 bases for J; bases not matched to a gene: 3. CDR1 is SGHVS, CDR2 FQNEAQ, per germline. This CDR3 comprises 14 residues. In DNA form, the CDR3 reads TGTGCCAGCAGCTTCCAAGCGGGGGCAGATACGCAGTATTTT. Translation: CASSFQAGADTQYF.